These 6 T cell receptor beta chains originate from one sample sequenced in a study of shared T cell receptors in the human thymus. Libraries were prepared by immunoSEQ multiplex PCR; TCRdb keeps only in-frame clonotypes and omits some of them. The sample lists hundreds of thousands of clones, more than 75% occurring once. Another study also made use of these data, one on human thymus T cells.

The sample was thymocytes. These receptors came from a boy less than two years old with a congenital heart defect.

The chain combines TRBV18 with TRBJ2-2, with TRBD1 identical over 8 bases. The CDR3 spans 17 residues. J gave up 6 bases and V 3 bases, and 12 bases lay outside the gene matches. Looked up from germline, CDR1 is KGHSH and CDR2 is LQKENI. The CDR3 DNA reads TGTGCCAGCTCACCGCACGGACAGGGTAGCATAGCCGGGGAGCTGTTTTTT. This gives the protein CASSPHGQGSIAGELFF.

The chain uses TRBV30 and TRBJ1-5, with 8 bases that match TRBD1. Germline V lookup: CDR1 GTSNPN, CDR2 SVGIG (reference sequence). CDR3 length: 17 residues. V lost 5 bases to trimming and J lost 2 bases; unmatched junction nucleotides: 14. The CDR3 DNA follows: TGTGCCTGGGGACCGGGGACAGGCTTGGAAGGCAATCAGCCCCAGCATTTT. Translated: CAWGPGTGLEGNQPQHF.

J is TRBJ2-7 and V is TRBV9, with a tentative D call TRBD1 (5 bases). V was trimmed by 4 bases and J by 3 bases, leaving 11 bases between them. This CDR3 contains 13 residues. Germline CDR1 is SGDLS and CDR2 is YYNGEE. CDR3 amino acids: CASSPTGYYEQYF. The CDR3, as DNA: TGTGCCAGCAGCCCCACAGGTTACTACGAGCAGTACTTC. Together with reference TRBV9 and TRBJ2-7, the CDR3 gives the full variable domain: DSGVTQTPKHLITATGQRVTLRCSPRSGDLSVYWYQQSLDQGLQFLIQYYNGEERAKGNILERFSAQQFPDLHSELNLSSLELGDSALYFCASSPTGYYEQYFGPGTRLTVT.

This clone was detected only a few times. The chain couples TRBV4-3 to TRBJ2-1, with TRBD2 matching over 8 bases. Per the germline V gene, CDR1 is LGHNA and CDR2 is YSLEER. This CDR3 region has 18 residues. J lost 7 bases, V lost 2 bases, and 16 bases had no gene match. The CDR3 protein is CASSQKPPRGAILNEQFF. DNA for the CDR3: TGCGCCAGCAGCCAAAAACCTCCGCGGGGGGCGATTTTGAATGAGCAGTTCTTC.

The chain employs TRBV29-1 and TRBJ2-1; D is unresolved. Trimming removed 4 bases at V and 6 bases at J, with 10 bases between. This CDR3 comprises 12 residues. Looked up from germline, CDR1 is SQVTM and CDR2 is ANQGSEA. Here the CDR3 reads CSVVFRVNEQFF. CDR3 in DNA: TGCAGCGTTGTGTTCCGGGTCAATGAGCAGTTCTTC.

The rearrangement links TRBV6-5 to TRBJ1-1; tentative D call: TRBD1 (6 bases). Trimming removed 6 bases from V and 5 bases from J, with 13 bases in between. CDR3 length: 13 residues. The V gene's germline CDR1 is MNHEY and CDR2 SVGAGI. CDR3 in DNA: TGTGCCAGCAGACGGGGGGCTGGAACTGAAGCTTTCTTT. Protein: CASRRGAGTEAFF.